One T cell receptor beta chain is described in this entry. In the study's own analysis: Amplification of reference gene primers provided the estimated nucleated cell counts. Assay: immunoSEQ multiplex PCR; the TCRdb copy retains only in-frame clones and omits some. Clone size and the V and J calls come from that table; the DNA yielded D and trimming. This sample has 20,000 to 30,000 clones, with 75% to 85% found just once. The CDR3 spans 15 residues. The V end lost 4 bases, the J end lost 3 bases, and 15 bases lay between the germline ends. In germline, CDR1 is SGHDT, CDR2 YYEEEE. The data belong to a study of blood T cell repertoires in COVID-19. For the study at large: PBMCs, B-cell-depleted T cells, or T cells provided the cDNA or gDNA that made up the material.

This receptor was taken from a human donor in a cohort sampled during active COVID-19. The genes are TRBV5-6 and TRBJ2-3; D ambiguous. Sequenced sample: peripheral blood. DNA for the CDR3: TGTGCCAGCAGCCATAGTGAGATTTTGACAGATACGCAGTATTTT. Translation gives CASSHSEILTDTQYF.